Sequencing of this T cell receptor (beta chain) was carried out in a study of T cells in Graves' hyperthyroidism and ophthalmopathy. This clonotype was observed a handful of times. Trimming cost V 2 bases and J 5 bases, with 6 bases left between them. The CDR3 spans 11 residues. CDR1 DFQATT and CDR2 SNEGSKA come from the germline V gene (reference sequence). There were TCR beta CDR3 regions amplified from RNA transcripts. HTBI primers drove first-round RT-PCR of the TCR CDR3. One entry per CDR3 protein results from TCRdb running MiXCR on the multiplex PCR reads. The table lists around 280,000 distinct CDR3 sequences, about an eighth of them singletons. Exclusion of patients followed from uncontrolled infection, other autoimmune disease, pregnancy or lactation. The PBMCs had their origin in 8.5 to 10 ml of fresh peripheral blood.

The chain combines TRBV20-1 with TRBJ1-1, with D uncertain. The sequencing sample was made of blood. This TCR came from a woman aged 25 to 45 with Graves' hyperthyroidism that later progressed to Graves' ophthalmopathy. The chain's CDR3 is CSARWETEAFF. CDR3 DNA sequence: TGCAGTGCTAGATGGGAAACTGAAGCTTTCTTT.